This entry concerns a single T cell receptor (beta chain). The antigen remains unidentified. The naive CD8 fraction comprised CD45RO-negative cells positively selected for CCR7 and excluded terminally differentiated effector memory CD45RA+ cells. This record belongs to a study of shared clonotypes between healthy human individuals. The study, taken as a whole, reports: As a rule, naive subsets had a larger estimated richness than memory subsets.

The data were produced by immunoSEQ multiplex PCR, yet TCRdb's version contains in-frame clones alone and is incomplete. The profile shows hundreds of thousands of clones, around 96% of them singletons. With V trimmed by 2 bases and J by 7 bases, 7 bases remained unmatched. Germline V lookup: CDR1 SEHNR, CDR2 FQNEAQ (reference sequence). The CDR3 has 14 amino acids. The sequencing sample was made of naive CD8+ T cells sorted from blood. The rearrangement uses TRBV7-9 and TRBJ2-7, with 8 positions matching TRBD2. This clonotype was obtained from a woman aged 25 to 39 in good health. The CDR3 protein is CASSLTSGSSEQYF. DNA for the CDR3: TGTGCCAGCAGCTTAACTAGCGGAAGTTCAGAGCAGTACTTC. The full variable domain, rest sourced from reference TRBV7-9 and TRBJ2-7, is DTGVSQNPRHKITKRGQNVTFRCDPISEHNRLYWYRQTLGQGPEFLTYFQNEAQLEKSRLLSDRFSAERPKGSFSTLEIQRTEQGDSAMYLCASSLTSGSSEQYFGPGTRLTVT.